The clone carrying this T cell receptor (beta chain) was counted at least ten times. Its target is unknown. The germline CDR1 and CDR2 sequences are SNHLY and FYNNEI. The CDR3 covers 14 residues. Trimming took 3 bases from V and 0 from J, leaving 6 bases between them. This sample is part of a study of beta chain features in type 1 diabetes. The wider study: Cell yields, gender and age were similar in healthy donors and patients. Whole-study findings and limits: TCRB repertoires of naive, central memory and Treg cells appeared more similar among patients than among healthy donors. Shortening of TCRB CDR3s, moderate but significant, appeared in all four CD4+ subsets of Type 1 diabetes patients. Fewer junction insertions and more nucleotide deletions appeared in type 1 diabetes patients.

What was sequenced were expressed TCRB transcripts, since all of the isolated RNA had been reverse transcribed. Each sample of naive, central memory or regulatory T cells had, on average, about 3.57 million reads. Here immunoSEQ multiplex PCR was the method, and the copy in TCRdb shows in-frame clones only, minus some. The repertoire holds roughly 300,000 clones, with over 7% as singletons. The source material was central memory CD4+ T cells from blood. This clonotype was obtained from a young man with type 1 diabetes. The chain couples TRBV2 to TRBJ1-5; D gene ambiguous. CDR3 in amino acids: CASSDHISNQPQHF. The CDR3 region has the DNA TGTGCCAGCAGTGACCATATTAGCAATCAGCCCCAGCATTTT.